The next 27 T cell receptor beta chains were all read from a single sample in a study of blood T cells in healthy people across ages. Next came a second PCR, run for about 6 to 12 cycles, which used a sample-barcoded 5' primer along with a J-beta primer mix. TCRdb fed the 5' RACE reads into MiXCR, producing one record per CDR3 protein. This table has hundreds of thousands of distinct CDR3 sequences, around a fifth appearing once. The sample comprised blood. Source of these receptors: a man between 70 and 80 years old in good health.

The chain recombines TRBV27 with TRBJ2-5, with TRBD2 matching 9 bases. Trimming at V came to 5 bases and at J to 4 bases, leaving 5 bases not matched to a gene. The CDR3 consists of 14 residues. Germline lookup yields CDR1 MNHEY and CDR2 SMNVEV (reference sequence). The CDR3 DNA reads as TGTGCCAGCAGTCATAGCGGGAGCGGAGAGACCCAGTACTTC. Translating gives CASSHSGSGETQYF.

This clonotype came up many times. The genes are TRBV28 and TRBJ2-4; D is ambiguous. The CDR3 has 14 amino acids. Germline CDR1 MDHEN, CDR2 SYDVKM. The germline V and J ends were trimmed by 6 bases and 4 bases, with 13 bases remaining between them. In nucleotides, the CDR3 is TGTGCCAGCAGCGCTGAGGACCTGAAAAACATTCAGTACTTC. Protein product: CASSAEDLKNIQYF.

The CDR3 region has the DNA TGTGCCAGCAGTGAATTCCGGACTAGCGGGAAGGGAGAGACCCAGTACTTC. This sequence encodes CASSEFRTSGKGETQYF. The V call is TRBV25-1, the J call TRBJ2-5; 12 nucleotides agree with TRBD2. There are 17 residues in the CDR3. V trimming: 1 base; J trimming: 4 bases; junction bases outside the gene matches: 7. Germline lookup yields CDR1 MGHDK and CDR2 SYGVNS.

The V gene is TRBV6-5, the J gene TRBJ2-7; the match to TRBD2 covers 9 bases. Germline CDR1 and CDR2: MNHEY and SVGAGI. After removal of 9 bases from V and 2 bases from J, the junction contained 8 bases not matched to a gene. This CDR3 has 14 residues. The chain's CDR3 is CARSSGTITYEQYF. The CDR3 DNA reads as TGTGCCAGGTCTAGCGGGACTATCACCTACGAGCAGTACTTC.

Many counts were recorded for this clonotype. The chain joins TRBV5-5 to TRBJ2-3, with D maybe TRBD2 (5 bases). CDR3 length: 14 amino acids. CDR1 and CDR2 (germline): SGHKS, YYEKEE (reference sequence). Trimming removed 1 base at V and 5 bases at J, with 11 bases between. The CDR3 coding sequence is TGTGCCAGCAGCTTGCGGTCGGCGGGAGATACGCAGTATTTT. Translating gives CASSLRSAGDTQYF.

This clonotype was found many times. The gene calls are TRBV4-3 and TRBJ2-7, with D hard to call. Germline CDR1 and CDR2: LGHNA and YSLEER. CDR3 length equals 14 residues. The V end was cut by 0 bases, the J end by 0 bases, with 6 bases between. CDR3 bases: TGCGCCAGCAGCCAAGAGTGGAGCTCCTACGAGCAGTACTTC. Translated: CASSQEWSSYEQYF.

The V call is TRBV4-1, the J call TRBJ2-1; TRBD1 or TRBD2 may be the D gene (5 bases each). The CDR3 is 14 residues long. Looked up from germline, CDR1 is MGHRA and CDR2 is YSYEKL. Between the trimmed V and J ends, which lost 0 bases and 15 bases, there was a span of 18 bases. CDR3 nucleotide sequence: TGCGCCAGCAGCCAAGATTTGGGGCGGGTGGCAGGGTTCTTC. It encodes CASSQDLGRVAGFF.

This clonotype came up a few times. The chain combines TRBV12-3 or TRBV12-4 with TRBJ1-1; D may be TRBD1 (5 bases). Trimming took off 7 bases at V and 5 bases at J, with 14 bases between the two ends. This CDR3 spans 13 amino acids. The CDR3 nucleotides read TGTGCCAGCAATGGACACCCTGGGACTGAAGCTTTCTTT. Encoded protein: CASNGHPGTEAFF.

This clonotype appeared a few times. The chain joins TRBV29-1 to TRBJ2-1; 8 positions match TRBD2. This CDR3 comprises 17 residues. Germline values: CDR1 SQVTM, CDR2 ANQGSEA. V shed 2 bases, J shed 3 bases, and the junction held 12 bases outside the gene matches. CDR3: CSVESPGGERVYNEQFF. CDR3 bases: TGCAGCGTTGAAAGCCCCGGGGGGGAAAGGGTCTACAATGAGCAGTTCTTC.

The rearrangement joins TRBV20-1 to TRBJ2-5; TRBD2 might be the D (6 bases). Germline values: CDR1 DFQATT, CDR2 SNEGSKA (reference sequence). V lost 5 bases, J lost 1 base, and 11 bases lay in between. The CDR3 runs to 13 residues. Here the CDR3 reads CSAPWRGQETQYF. CDR3 nucleotide sequence: TGCAGTGCTCCCTGGAGGGGCCAAGAGACCCAGTACTTC.

Worth noting for this clonotype: At one of its ends the junction is not consistent with the germline gene, which may arise from a read error. CDR3 sequence: CTSSDLLAGGPGNIQYF. CDR3 nucleotide sequence: TGCACCAGCAGTGATCTCCTAGCGGGAGGGCCAGGGAACATTCAGTACTTC. This chain connects TRBV10-2 to TRBJ2-4; 12 bases are a match to TRBD2. The CDR3 runs 17 residues. Germline values: CDR1 WSHSY, CDR2 SAAADI.

Of note for this clonotype: One junction end disagrees with the germline gene, perhaps due to a read error. The chain joins TRBV7-7 to TRBJ2-2; maybe TRBD1 (6 bases). The CDR3 spans 16 residues. Per germline, CDR1 SSHAT and CDR2 FNYEAQ (reference sequence). This CDR3 reads CASSLVGTPNTGELFF. The DNA of the CDR3 is TGTGCTAGCAGCTTAGTAGGGACACCAAACACCGGGGAGCTGTTTTTT.

This clonotype was seen only a few times. The chain has TRBV5-6 and TRBJ2-2; D could derive from TRBD1 or TRBD2 (5 bases each). The CDR3 contains 15 residues. The germline V gene encodes CDR1 SGHDT and CDR2 YYEEEE. The V end lost 0 bases, the J end lost 6 bases, and 12 bases lay between the germline ends. CDR3 loop: CASSLGGSVPGELFF. The DNA for the CDR3 is TGTGCCAGCAGCTTGGGGGGGAGTGTCCCCGGGGAGCTGTTTTTT.

The rearrangement joins TRBV14 to TRBJ2-5; D is undetermined. Judging by the DNA end, TRBJ2-7 fits better; the J call may be wrong. Germline V gives CDR1 SGHDN, CDR2 FVKESK. CDR3 length: 12 residues. The CDR3 bases are TGTGCCACTCCCAAAGTCTCCTACGAGCAGTACTTC. It is translated as CATPKVSYEQYF.

V is TRBV27 and J is TRBJ1-5; 9 bases align to TRBD1. This CDR3 has 16 amino acids. Trimming cost V 1 base and J 5 bases; bases outside gene matches: 6. Germline assignment: CDR1 MNHEY and CDR2 SMNVEV (reference sequence). The chain's CDR3 is CASSLYGTGQYQPQHF. DNA for the CDR3: TGTGCCAGCAGTTTATACGGGACAGGGCAATATCAGCCCCAGCATTTT.

This clonotype was seen ten or more times. The chain recombines TRBV5-1 with TRBJ2-1, with unresolved D. Trimming took 5 bases from V and 4 from J, leaving 13 bases between them. The germline gives CDR1 SGHRS, CDR2 YFSETQ. CDR3 length: 14 residues. The CDR3: CASSFSGNYNEQFF. The CDR3 bases are TGCGCCAGCAGTTTTTCCGGAAATTACAATGAGCAGTTCTTC.

This chain connects TRBV3-1 to TRBJ1-1; perhaps TRBD1 as D (5 bases). With 2 bases removed from V and 8 bases from J, the gap between germline ends came to 12 bases. Germline V gives CDR1 LGHDT, CDR2 YNNKEL (reference sequence). The CDR3 totals 13 residues. DNA of the CDR3: TGTGCCAGCAGCCAACATGACAGTCCCGAAGCTTTCTTT. Protein: CASSQHDSPEAFF.

This clonotype was picked up a small number of times. The V gene is TRBV19, the J gene TRBJ1-5; D remains unclear. This CDR3 spans 13 amino acids. Germline-derived CDR1 and CDR2 are LNHDA and SQIVND (reference sequence). V lost 1 base and J 4 bases, leaving 5 bases between the germline ends. CDR3 in DNA: TGTGCCAGTAGTATAGCCAAAAATCAGCCCCAGCATTTT. Protein: CASSIAKNQPQHF.

The CDR3: CASTRTSGREETQYF. DNA for the CDR3: TGTGCCAGCACCAGGACTAGCGGGAGGGAAGAGACCCAGTACTTC. The rearrangement joins TRBV9 to TRBJ2-5; 15 bases fit TRBD2. CDR1 SGDLS and CDR2 YYNGEE come from the germline V gene. V was pared by 6 bases and J by 3 bases, with 3 bases of the junction left unmatched. The CDR3 spans 15 residues.

This clonotype has just a few counts. The chain recombines TRBV28 with TRBJ2-5, with 7 nucleotides matching TRBD2. Germline loops: CDR1 MDHEN, CDR2 SYDVKM. The CDR3 is made up of 14 amino acids. The V and J ends lost 6 bases and 4 bases, in that order; junction bases with no gene match: 8. The CDR3 bases are TGTGCCAGCAGAGCCGCTAGCGGCCTAGAGACCCAGTACTTC. This encodes CASRAASGLETQYF. Full variable domain (missing parts from reference TRBV28 and TRBJ2-5): DVKVTQSSRYLVKRTGEKVFLECVQDMDHENMFWYRQDPGLGLRLIYFSYDVKMKEKGDIPEGYSVSREKKERFSLILESASTNQTSMYLCASRAASGLETQYFGPGTRLLVL.

The chain carries TRBV20-1 and TRBJ2-1, with TRBD2 matching 9 bases. The CDR3 is 16 amino acids. Per germline, CDR1 DFQATT and CDR2 SNEGSKA (reference sequence). J was trimmed by 2 bases and V by 6 bases; bases with no gene match: 11. CDR3 residues: CSAPWVAGVPYNEQFF. The CDR3 DNA is TGCAGTGCCCCCTGGGTAGCGGGAGTGCCCTACAATGAGCAGTTCTTC.

The gene calls are TRBV2 and TRBJ1-4; D might be TRBD1 (5 bases). This CDR3 region has 12 residues. The V and J ends lost 4 bases and 14 bases respectively, with 14 bases between them. CDR1 and CDR2 (germline): SNHLY, FYNNEI. The CDR3 nucleotides are TGTGCCAGCAGTGGGGGACCACACAACCTGTTTTTT. It translates to CASSGGPHNLFF. Full variable domain (remainder filled in from reference TRBV2 and TRBJ1-4): EPEVTQTPSHQVTQMGQEVILRCVPISNHLYFYWYRQILGQKVEFLVSFYNNEISEKSEIFDDQFSVERPDGSNFTLKIRSTKLEDSAMYFCASSGGPHNLFFGSGTQLSVL.

This chain connects TRBV6-2 or TRBV6-3 to TRBJ1-5, with D unclear. Deletions cut 2 bases from V and 0 bases from J, with 17 bases between. The CDR3 has 18 amino acids. Germline V gene data show CDR1 as MNHEY and CDR2 as SVGEGT. The CDR3 here is CASSYEEGVWYSNQPQHF. CDR3 DNA: TGTGCCAGCAGTTACGAGGAGGGAGTGTGGTATAGCAATCAGCCCCAGCATTTT.

The rearrangement joins TRBV7-2 to TRBJ2-3; a possible D gene is TRBD2 (6 bases). This CDR3 spans 14 amino acids. V lost 4 bases and J 9 bases, leaving 17 bases between the germline ends. Germline V gives CDR1 SGHTA, CDR2 FQGNSA. This CDR3 reads CASSSGTAPLTQYF. CDR3 DNA: TGTGCCAGCAGCTCCGGGACTGCGCCCCTAACGCAGTATTTT.

This chain connects TRBV28 to TRBJ1-1, with D perhaps matching TRBD1 (5 bases). The CDR3 totals 15 residues. V lost 2 bases, J lost 4 bases, and 14 bases lay in between. Germline CDR1 is MDHEN and CDR2 is SYDVKM. The CDR3 region is CASSLLTKGTTEAFF. DNA for the CDR3: TGTGCCAGCAGTTTACTGACTAAGGGGACCACTGAAGCTTTCTTT.

This chain uses TRBV6-1 with TRBJ2-1; the D gene could be TRBD1 or TRBD2 (5 bases each). The germline CDR1 and CDR2 sequences are MNHNS and SASEGT. There are 15 residues in the CDR3. With 4 bases removed from V and 8 bases from J, the gap between germline ends came to 18 bases. DNA of the CDR3: TGTGCCAGCAGTGCCCGGGACGGACATAGGGATGAGCAGTTCTTC. It yields the protein CASSARDGHRDEQFF.

This clonotype was recorded at least ten times. The chain has TRBV9 and TRBJ2-3; 7 positions match TRBD1. Germline CDR1 and CDR2: SGDLS and YYNGEE. The CDR3 has 15 amino acids. V lost 3 bases and J lost 2; bases outside the gene matches: 6. This CDR3 reads CASSADREHTDTQYF. The CDR3 DNA sequence: TGTGCCAGCAGCGCTGACAGGGAGCACACAGATACGCAGTATTTT.